These 25 T cell receptor beta chains were sequenced from one sample in a study of blood T cell repertoires in COVID-19. Libraries were prepared by immunoSEQ multiplex PCR; TCRdb keeps only in-frame clonotypes and omits some of them. Here the sample spans hundreds of thousands of clones, approximately 85% being singletons. What was sequenced was PBMCs or T cells enriched from blood (not recorded which). The receptors were sampled from a woman in her 40s with acute COVID-19.

V gene TRBV10-3 combines with J gene TRBJ1-2; TRBD1 is a possible D gene (5 bases). Germline CDR1 ENHRY, CDR2 SYGVKD. This CDR3 contains 14 residues. The V end lost 3 bases, the J end lost 7 bases, and 15 bases lay between the germline ends. The CDR3 DNA reads TGTGCCATCAGTGAAGTGGGGGAGGCAGGTGGCTACACCTTC. It is translated as CAISEVGEAGGYTF.

The chain uses TRBV5-6 and TRBJ1-2, with TRBD1 matching 7 bases. With V trimmed by 4 bases and J by 3 bases, 3 bases remained unmatched. Germline CDR1 reads SGHDT; CDR2 reads YYEEEE. CDR3 length: 13 residues. CDR3 in amino acids: CASSPDRDYGYTF. DNA of the CDR3: TGTGCCAGCAGCCCCGACAGGGACTATGGCTACACCTTC.

With respect to this clone: The sample holds other DNA sequences that translate to the same CDR3. The chain recombines TRBV5-1 with TRBJ1-1; D is possibly TRBD1 (6 bases). Germline V gene sequence: CDR1 SGHRS, CDR2 YFSETQ. Trimming stripped 4 bases from V and 2 bases from J, with 12 bases between. CDR3 length: 14 amino acids. The CDR3 sequence: CASSRGTQNTEAFF. CDR3 DNA sequence: TGCGCCAGCAGCCGAGGGACACAAAACACTGAAGCTTTCTTT.

This chain links TRBV2 with TRBJ2-5; 9 bases are a match to TRBD2. CDR3 length: 16 amino acids. The germline CDR1 and CDR2 sequences are SNHLY and FYNNEI. V dropped 4 bases and J dropped 0; count of bases not matched to a gene: 6. For the CDR3, the DNA is TGTGCCAGCAGTGCCAGGAGCGGGAGGTACCAAGAGACCCAGTACTTC. It encodes CASSARSGRYQETQYF.

The chain links TRBV4-1 to TRBJ1-5; D ambiguous. This CDR3 has 15 residues. Deletions cut 1 base from V and 7 bases from J, with 14 bases between. Germline V gene lookup returns CDR1 MGHRA and CDR2 YSYEKL. This CDR3 reads CASSQGDGVHQPQHF. For the CDR3, the DNA is TGCGCCAGCAGCCAAGGTGACGGGGTACACCAGCCCCAGCATTTT.

This chain uses TRBV19 with TRBJ2-3, with TRBD1 as a possible D gene (5 bases). The CDR3 runs 13 residues. Per the germline V gene, CDR1 is LNHDA and CDR2 is SQIVND (reference sequence). The V and J ends lost 6 bases and 4 bases respectively, with 11 bases between them. The CDR3 reads CASRGPGSDTQYF. The CDR3 DNA reads as TGTGCCAGTAGGGGCCCAGGGTCAGATACGCAGTATTTT.

The gene calls are TRBV9 and TRBJ1-2; D may be TRBD1 (6 bases). This CDR3 spans 15 amino acids. V was clipped by 1 base and J by 3 bases, with 13 bases between them. Germline values: CDR1 SGDLS, CDR2 YYNGEE. CDR3 region: CASSVSGSGDYGYTF. The CDR3 DNA is TGTGCCAGCAGCGTATCGGGCTCAGGGGACTATGGCTACACCTTC.

The V gene is TRBV5-1, the J gene TRBJ1-1; TRBD1 might be the D (5 bases). Germline lookup yields CDR1 SGHRS and CDR2 YFSETQ. The length of the CDR3 is 13 residues. Trimming left V 6 bases short and J 2 bases short, with 11 bases between. Here the CDR3 DNA reads TGCGCCAGCAAGTCAGGGCCTAACACTGAAGCTTTCTTT. It codes for CASKSGPNTEAFF.

V and J are TRBV12-3 or TRBV12-4 and TRBJ2-5, with no clear D. V was cut by 6 bases and J by 3 bases, with 5 bases left in between. The CDR3 extends over 11 amino acids. Here the CDR3 reads CASSLKETQYF. The CDR3 DNA reads TGTGCCAGCAGCCTTAAAGAGACCCAGTACTTC.

The chain is built from TRBV7-9 and TRBJ2-5; the D gene is possibly TRBD2 (6 bases). CDR1 and CDR2 from the germline V gene are SEHNR and FQNEAQ (reference sequence). The CDR3 consists of 18 residues. Trimming pared 6 bases from V and 3 bases from J, leaving 26 bases between. The CDR3, as DNA: TGTGCCAGCAGTCGACCTTTTAAGGAGAGCGGGCTAGAAGAGACCCAGTACTTC. Amino acid sequence: CASSRPFKESGLEETQYF.

The chain carries TRBV5-1 and TRBJ2-3; weak D call: TRBD2 (6 bases). Germline V gene data show CDR1 as SGHRS and CDR2 as YFSETQ. This CDR3 spans 12 amino acids. V dropped 4 bases and J dropped 6 bases, with 9 bases sitting between them. The CDR3 nucleotides are TGCGCCAGCAGCACCGGGGGTGATACGCAGTATTTT. As protein: CASSTGGDTQYF. Full variable domain (remainder filled in from reference TRBV5-1 and TRBJ2-3): KAGVTQTPRYLIKTRGQQVTLSCSPISGHRSVSWYQQTPGQGLQFLFEYFSETQRNKGNFPGRFSGRQFSNSRSEMNVSTLELGDSALYLCASSTGGDTQYFGPGTRLTVL.

The chain employs TRBV27 and TRBJ1-1, with 8 bases that match TRBD1. V shed 4 bases, J shed 4 bases, and the junction held 5 bases outside the gene matches. Germline V lookup: CDR1 MNHEY, CDR2 SMNVEV (reference sequence). The CDR3 sequence is 14 residues long. CDR3 bases: TGTGCCAGCAGTTACAGACAGGGGATCACTGAAGCTTTCTTT. Its protein is CASSYRQGITEAFF.

The rearrangement uses TRBV4-1 and TRBJ2-7, with 8 bases identical to TRBD1. Germline V gene data show CDR1 as MGHRA and CDR2 as YSYEKL. The CDR3 is 16 amino acids. The V gene end was trimmed by 3 bases and the J gene end by 5 bases; junction bases not matched to a gene: 12. This chain's CDR3 is CASSQHRVRTGNEQYF. The CDR3 DNA sequence: TGCGCCAGCAGCCAGCACCGGGTAAGGACAGGGAACGAGCAGTACTTC.

This clone was seen just once. In DNA, the CDR3 is TGTGCCAGCAGCGTAGACGGGGGAAGCAATCAGCCCCAGCATTTT. Translated, it gives CASSVDGGSNQPQHF. This chain joins TRBV9 and TRBJ1-5; TRBD1 might be the D (5 bases). Germline assignment: CDR1 SGDLS and CDR2 YYNGEE. Trimming cost V 0 bases and J 1 base, with 8 bases left between them. This CDR3 contains 15 residues.

This sequence joins TRBV27 and TRBJ2-5; 9 bases are shared with TRBD2. V dropped 7 bases and J dropped 3; count of bases not matched to a gene: 12. This CDR3 spans 16 amino acids. Germline V CDR1 and CDR2: MNHEY, SMNVEV (reference sequence). The CDR3 DNA follows: TGTGCCAGCAATAGTTTGCGGGGGGGATCAGAAGAGACCCAGTACTTC. Its protein is CASNSLRGGSEETQYF.

Concerning this clone: In the same sample, other DNA sequences code for this CDR3. The chain joins TRBV24-1 to TRBJ1-2, with no clear D. CDR1 is KGHDR and CDR2 is SFDVKD in the germline V gene. The CDR3 is 12 amino acids. V lost 5 bases and J lost 2, with 5 bases in between. CDR3 nucleotides: TGTGCCACCAGTGCAGCGAACTATGGCTACACCTTC. Protein: CATSAANYGYTF.

In DNA form, the CDR3 reads TGCGCCAGCAGTGAGTCGGCAGAAACAGATACGCAGTATTTT. This gives the protein CASSESAETDTQYF. The chain joins TRBV10-1 to TRBJ2-3; D is unclear. Trimming removed 0 bases at V and 3 bases at J, with 7 bases between. This CDR3 comprises 14 residues. Germline lookup yields CDR1 WNHNN and CDR2 SYGVQD (reference sequence).

This chain connects TRBV11-2 to TRBJ1-2; D gene uncertain. Trimming stripped 1 base from V and 14 bases from J, with 29 bases between. This CDR3 region has 17 residues. CDR1 SGHAT and CDR2 FQNNGV come from the germline V gene. CDR3 in amino acids: CASSLVIPRGLETFLTF. In nucleotides, the CDR3 is TGTGCCAGCAGCTTAGTAATCCCCCGTGGACTGGAGACCTTCCTAACCTTC.

The chain has TRBV7-9 and TRBJ1-2; perhaps TRBD1 as D (6 bases). From germline, CDR1 is SEHNR and CDR2 FQNEAQ (reference sequence). The CDR3 is 14 residues long. Trimming took off 10 bases at V and 4 bases at J, with 19 bases between the two ends. The CDR3 reads CATLGATRIYGYTF. DNA of the CDR3: TGTGCCACCCTGGGGGCCACCCGGATCTATGGCTACACCTTC.

This clone was picked up a small number of times. This chain joins TRBV4-2 and TRBJ2-3, with TRBD2 as a possible D gene (7 bases). The germline V gene encodes CDR1 LGHNA and CDR2 YNFKEQ. The CDR3 totals 18 residues. Trimming cost V 4 bases and J 0 bases, with 20 bases left between them. In DNA, the CDR3 is TGTGCCAGCAGCCCCAGAGGGGGGGGCCGGGGGAGCACAGATACGCAGTATTTT. The encoded protein is CASSPRGGGRGSTDTQYF.

The chain couples TRBV7-9 to TRBJ2-1; D possibly corresponds to TRBD1 (5 bases). CDR1 is SEHNR, CDR2 FQNEAQ, per germline (reference sequence). With 3 bases removed from V and 3 bases from J, the gap between germline ends came to 6 bases. The CDR3 totals 13 residues. CDR3 in DNA: TGTGCCAGCAGCTTGGACATCTACAATGAGCAGTTCTTC. Encoded protein: CASSLDIYNEQFF. Supplemented by reference TRBV7-9 and TRBJ2-1, the full variable domain reads DTGVSQNPRHKITKRGQNVTFRCDPISEHNRLYWYRQTLGQGPEFLTYFQNEAQLEKSRLLSDRFSAERPKGSFSTLEIQRTEQGDSAMYLCASSLDIYNEQFFGPGTRLTVL.

As DNA, the CDR3 is TGTGCCATCAGTGATACGCGGGAGCAGTACTTC. This translates into CAISDTREQYF. The chain joins TRBV10-3 to TRBJ2-7; no firm D call. There are 11 residues in the CDR3. The germline gives CDR1 ENHRY, CDR2 SYGVKD. Trimming took off 3 bases at V and 7 bases at J, with 7 bases between the two ends.

V is TRBV7-9 and J is TRBJ2-1, with D possibly TRBD1 on 6 matching bases. V lost 5 bases, J lost 7 bases, and 15 bases lay in between. This CDR3 comprises 14 residues. Germline V gene data show CDR1 as SEHNR and CDR2 as FQNEAQ (reference sequence). The DNA of the CDR3 is TGTGCCAGCAGCCCCGGTAACAGGGTTAATGAGCAGTTCTTC. Its translation is CASSPGNRVNEQFF.

The chain uses TRBV4-2 and TRBJ1-6, with D tentatively TRBD1 (6 bases). Germline V gene lookup returns CDR1 LGHNA and CDR2 YNFKEQ. The CDR3 has 17 amino acids. V was shortened by 2 bases and J by 4 bases, with 15 bases between the two germline ends. The CDR3 region is CASSQTTGSDYNSPLHF. DNA of the CDR3: TGTGCCAGCAGCCAAACAACAGGGTCCGATTATAATTCACCCCTCCACTTT.

The chain employs TRBV3-1 (or the pseudogene TRBV3-2) and TRBJ1-1; 7 positions match TRBD1. This CDR3 comprises 15 residues. With V trimmed by 4 bases and J by 1 base, 6 bases remained unmatched. Per germline, CDR1 LGHDT and CDR2 YNNKEL (reference sequence). CDR3 loop: CASSPSDRKNTEAFF. The CDR3 coding sequence is TGTGCCAGCAGCCCTTCGGACAGGAAGAACACTGAAGCTTTCTTT.